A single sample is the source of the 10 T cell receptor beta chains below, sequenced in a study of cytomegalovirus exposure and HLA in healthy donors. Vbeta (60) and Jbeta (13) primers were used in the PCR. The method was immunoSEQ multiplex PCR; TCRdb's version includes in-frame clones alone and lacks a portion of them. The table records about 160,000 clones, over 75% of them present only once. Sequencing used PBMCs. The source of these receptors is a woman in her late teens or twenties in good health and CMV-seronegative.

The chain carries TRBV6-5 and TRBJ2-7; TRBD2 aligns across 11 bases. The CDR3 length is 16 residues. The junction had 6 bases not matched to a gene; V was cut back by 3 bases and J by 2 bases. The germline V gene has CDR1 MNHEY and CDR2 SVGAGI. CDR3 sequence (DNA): TGTGCCAGCAGTTATACCGGGACTAGCGGAACCTACGAGCAGTACTTC. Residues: CASSYTGTSGTYEQYF.

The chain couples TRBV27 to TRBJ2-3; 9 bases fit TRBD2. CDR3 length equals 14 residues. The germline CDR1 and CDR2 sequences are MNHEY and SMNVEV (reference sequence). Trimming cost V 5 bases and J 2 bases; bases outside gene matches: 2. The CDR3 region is CASSRLADTDTQYF. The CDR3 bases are TGTGCCAGCAGTAGACTAGCGGACACAGATACGCAGTATTTT.

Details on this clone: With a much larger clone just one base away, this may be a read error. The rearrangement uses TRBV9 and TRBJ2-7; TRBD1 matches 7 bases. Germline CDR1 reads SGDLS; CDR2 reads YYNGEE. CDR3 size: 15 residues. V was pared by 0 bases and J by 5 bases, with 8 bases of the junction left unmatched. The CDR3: CASSVGGTEINEQYF. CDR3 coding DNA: TGTGCCAGCAGCGTAGGGGGGACAGAGATCAACGAGCAGTACTTC.

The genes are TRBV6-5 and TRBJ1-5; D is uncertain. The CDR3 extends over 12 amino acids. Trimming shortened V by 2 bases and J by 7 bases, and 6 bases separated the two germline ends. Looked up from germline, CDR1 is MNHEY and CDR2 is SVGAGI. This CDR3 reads CASSYVTQPQHF. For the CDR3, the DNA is TGTGCCAGCAGTTACGTTACACAGCCCCAGCATTTT.

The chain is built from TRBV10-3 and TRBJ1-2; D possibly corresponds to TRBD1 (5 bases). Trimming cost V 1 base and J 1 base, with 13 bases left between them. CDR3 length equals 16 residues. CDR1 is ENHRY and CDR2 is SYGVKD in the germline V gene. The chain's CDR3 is CAISELPGKNNYGYTF. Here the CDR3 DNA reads TGTGCCATCAGTGAGTTGCCAGGGAAGAATAACTATGGCTACACCTTC.

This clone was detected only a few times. The CDR3 nucleotides read TGTGCCAGAAGCCGCGACAGGGGTTCCACTGAAGCTTTCTTT. Its translation: CARSRDRGSTEAFF. The V and J genes are TRBV5-3 and TRBJ1-1; 8 bases match TRBD1. TRBV5-3 is placed among ORFs of uncertain function. There are 14 residues in the CDR3. After removal of 4 bases from V and 4 bases from J, the junction contained 6 bases not matched to a gene.

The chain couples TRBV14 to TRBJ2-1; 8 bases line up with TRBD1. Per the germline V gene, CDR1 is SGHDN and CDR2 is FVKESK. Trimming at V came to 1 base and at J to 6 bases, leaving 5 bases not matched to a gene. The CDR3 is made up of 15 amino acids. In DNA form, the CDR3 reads TGTGCCAGCAGCCAAGTCATAACAGGGGGCAATGAGCAGTTCTTC. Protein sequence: CASSQVITGGNEQFF.

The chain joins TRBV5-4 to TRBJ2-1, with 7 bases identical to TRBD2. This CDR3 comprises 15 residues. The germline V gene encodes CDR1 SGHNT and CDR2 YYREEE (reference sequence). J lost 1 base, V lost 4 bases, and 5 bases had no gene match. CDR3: CASSPGTTSYNEQFF. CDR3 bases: TGTGCCAGCAGCCCGGGGACTACGTCCTACAATGAGCAGTTCTTC. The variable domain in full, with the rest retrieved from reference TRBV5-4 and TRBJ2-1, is ETGVTQSPTHLIKTRGQQVTLRCSSQSGHNTVSWYQQALGQGPQFIFQYYREEENGRGNFPPRFSGLQFPNYSSELNVNALELDDSALYLCASSPGTTSYNEQFFGPGTRLTVL.

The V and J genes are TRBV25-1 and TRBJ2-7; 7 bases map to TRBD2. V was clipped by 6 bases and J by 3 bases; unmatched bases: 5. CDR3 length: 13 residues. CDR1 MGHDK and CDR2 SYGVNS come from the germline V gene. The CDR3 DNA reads TGTGCCAGCAGCGGGAGGACCCTCTACGAGCAGTACTTC. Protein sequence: CASSGRTLYEQYF.

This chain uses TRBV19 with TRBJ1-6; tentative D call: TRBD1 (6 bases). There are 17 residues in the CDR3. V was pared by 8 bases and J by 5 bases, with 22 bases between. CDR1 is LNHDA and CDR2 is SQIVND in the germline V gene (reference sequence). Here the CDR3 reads CASSNNRRGRDNSPLHF. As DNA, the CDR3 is TGTGCCAGTTCCAATAATCGCAGGGGCCGTGATAATTCACCCCTCCACTTT.